This TCR beta chain was recorded in a study of T cell changes during pregnancy in multiple sclerosis. The method was immunoSEQ multiplex PCR; TCRdb's version includes in-frame clones alone and lacks a portion of them. This sample has approximately 51,000 clones, with 80% to 95% found just once. The CDR3 has 11 residues. Germline CDR1 and CDR2: MNHEY and SMNVEV (reference sequence). Trimming pared 5 bases from V and 7 bases from J, leaving 8 bases between. This clonotype was sampled from a female donor with multiple sclerosis, enrolled in a pregnancy study. V is TRBV27 and J is TRBJ1-2; TRBD1 might be the D (5 bases). Sequenced here: CD4+ T cells from peripheral blood mononuclear cells, sampled after pregnancy. CDR3 residues: CASSRGGGYTF. The CDR3 coding sequence is TGTGCCAGCAGTCGCGGGGGTGGCTACACCTTC.